This entry features one T cell receptor (beta chain) sequence. Treatment of the sample: some 19 received Ad26.COV2.S at low or high dose, single or two shots; several received placebo; per-sample allocation not given. Specimen acquisition occurred on day 63 following the initial vaccine or placebo injection. The record originates from a study of Ad26.COV2.S vaccination and SARS-CoV-2 variants. Sequenced by immunoSEQ multiplex PCR; TCRdb stores in-frame clones only, minus some. Here the sample spans about 470,000 clones, around 91% being singletons. This CDR3 contains 17 residues. Germline values: CDR1 SGDLS, CDR2 YYNGEE. V lost 2 bases, J lost 0 bases, and 12 bases lay in between.

The source was peripheral blood, collected in a trial of Ad26.COV2.S vaccine versus placebo. The clonotype originates from a person aged 18 to 65 who received the Ad26.COV2.S COVID-19 vaccine or a placebo. The chain joins TRBV9 to TRBJ2-6; D gene unclear. CDR3 nucleotide sequence: TGTGCCAGCAGCGTGGCTCCCAAAAGCTCTGGGGCCAACGTCCTGACTTTC. Its protein product is CASSVAPKSSGANVLTF. Based on the CDR3 plus reference TRBV9 and TRBJ2-6, the full variable domain is DSGVTQTPKHLITATGQRVTLRCSPRSGDLSVYWYQQSLDQGLQFLIQYYNGEERAKGNILERFSAQQFPDLHSELNLSSLELGDSALYFCASSVAPKSSGANVLTFGAGSRLTVL.